A single sample gave rise to the 13 T cell receptor beta chains below, sequenced in a study of T-cell memory formation after mild COVID-19. Each CDR3 protein is one row after TCRdb ran MiXCR on the 5' RACE reads. There are about 390,000 distinct CDR3 sequences in the sample; approximately 15% occur only once, and 20% to 25% lies in the top ten. The source material was PBMCs or a T cell subset sorted from them (not recorded which). These receptor sequences come from a man between 18 and 29 years old who had mild COVID-19 (a few samples of this study predate the infection). Cell type and time point are not known.

The chain has TRBV29-1 and TRBJ2-5, with TRBD1 identical over 9 bases. The CDR3 extends over 14 amino acids. Germline V gene data show CDR1 as SQVTM and CDR2 as ANQGSEA. The ends lost 4 bases at V and 6 bases at J; junction bases unmatched: 9. In DNA form, the CDR3 reads TGCAGCGTTGGGGACAGGGTGGAAGTCAAGACCCAGTACTTC. Translation: CSVGDRVEVKTQYF. The variable domain in full, completed from reference TRBV29-1 and TRBJ2-5, reads SAVISQKPSRDICQRGTSLTIQCQVDSQVTMMFWYRQQPGQSLTLIATANQGSEATYESGFVIDKFPISRPNLTFSTLTVSNMSPEDSSIYLCSVGDRVEVKTQYFGPGTRLLVL.

This clonotype was seen a few times. The V gene is TRBV2, the J gene TRBJ2-2, with 11 bases matching TRBD2. Per germline, CDR1 SNHLY and CDR2 FYNNEI. Trimming at V came to 5 bases and at J to 1 base, leaving 3 bases not matched to a gene. The CDR3 has 16 residues. Here the CDR3 reads CASSIAGGMNTGELFF. The CDR3, as DNA: TGTGCCAGCAGTATAGCGGGGGGGATGAACACCGGGGAGCTGTTTTTT.

The rearrangement links TRBV20-1 to TRBJ2-5; TRBD2 matches at 12 bases. Trimming at V came to 3 bases and at J to 4 bases, leaving 9 bases not matched to a gene. Germline loops: CDR1 DFQATT, CDR2 SNEGSKA (reference sequence). The CDR3 is 16 amino acids. This CDR3 is CSARAPGLAGRETQYF. The CDR3 DNA is TGCAGTGCTAGGGCCCCGGGACTAGCGGGCCGAGAGACCCAGTACTTC.

The V call is TRBV6-5, the J call TRBJ2-3; no definite D call. The germline V gene encodes CDR1 MNHEY and CDR2 SVGAGI. V was pared by 2 bases and J by 6 bases, with 9 bases between. The CDR3 has 13 amino acids. The CDR3 nucleotides are TGTGCCAGCAGTTACACCCCTCGGGATACGCAGTATTTT. Translated, it gives CASSYTPRDTQYF.

The chain employs TRBV6-5 and TRBJ1-2; D is ambiguous. The V end lost 6 bases, the J end lost 4 bases, and 27 bases lay between the germline ends. Germline CDR1 reads MNHEY; CDR2 reads SVGAGI. CDR3 length: 18 residues. CDR3 in amino acids: CASRERNEWEGIGYGYTF. CDR3 DNA: TGTGCCAGCAGGGAACGAAACGAGTGGGAGGGAATCGGCTATGGCTACACCTTC.

This clonotype was seen a few times. V is TRBV30 and J is TRBJ2-2; D perhaps matches TRBD2 (5 bases). Deletions cut 7 bases from V and 1 base from J, with 10 bases between. The CDR3 totals 13 residues. Germline V gives CDR1 GTSNPN, CDR2 SVGIG (reference sequence). The CDR3 protein is CASRGMNTGELFF. The DNA of the CDR3 is TGTGCCTCCCGAGGGATGAACACCGGGGAGCTGTTTTTT.

The rearrangement links TRBV20-1 to TRBJ2-4; TRBD2 agrees at 9 bases. J was trimmed by 8 bases and V by 6 bases; bases with no gene match: 5. CDR1 and CDR2 (germline): DFQATT, SNEGSKA (reference sequence). The CDR3 is made up of 12 amino acids. The DNA for the CDR3 is TGCAGTGCCCCTAGCGGGGCCCACATTCAGTACTTC. It codes for CSAPSGAHIQYF.

The chain is built from TRBV5-6 and TRBJ2-3; D is possibly TRBD2 (7 bases). V gave up 3 bases and J gave up 5 bases, with 13 bases separating them. The CDR3 is made up of 14 amino acids. Germline V gene data show CDR1 as SGHDT and CDR2 as YYEEEE. CDR3 DNA: TGTGCCAGCAGCTACCGGGGGGCTGAAGATACGCAGTATTTT. Translation gives CASSYRGAEDTQYF.

The J gene is TRBJ2-3, the V gene TRBV11-2; D call uncertain. Germline V gene lookup returns CDR1 SGHAT and CDR2 FQNNGV. There are 14 residues in the CDR3. V lost 0 bases and J 8 bases, leaving 12 bases between the germline ends. The CDR3 DNA is TGTGCCAGCAGCTTAGATCGCCCAGCCGTTACGCAGTATTTT. This sequence encodes CASSLDRPAVTQYF.

The rearrangement joins TRBV3-1 to TRBJ1-2; the D is unclear. V dropped 0 bases and J dropped 4 bases, with 9 bases sitting between them. Per the germline V gene, CDR1 is LGHDT and CDR2 is YNNKEL (reference sequence). This CDR3 contains 14 residues. The DNA of the CDR3 is TGTGCCAGCAGCCAAGAGAACAGCTTCTATGGCTACACCTTC. This gives the protein CASSQENSFYGYTF.

The chain is built from TRBV5-1 and TRBJ1-2; perhaps TRBD1 as D (5 bases). The CDR3 extends over 15 amino acids. Germline V gene data show CDR1 as SGHRS and CDR2 as YFSETQ. V was trimmed by 0 bases and J by 7 bases, leaving 16 bases between them. CDR3 bases: TGCGCCAGCAGCTTGGGCCAGGGACGGGGCCGTGGCTACACCTTC. It yields the protein CASSLGQGRGRGYTF.

There are a few counts of this clonotype. The chain is built from TRBV5-1 and TRBJ2-2; unclear D gene. V was clipped by 3 bases and J by 1 base, with 13 bases between them. Per the germline V gene, CDR1 is SGHRS and CDR2 is YFSETQ. The CDR3 length is 16 residues. CDR3 nucleotide sequence: TGCGCCAGCAGCTCCGGAGCCTCAGGGAACACCGGGGAGCTGTTTTTT. It encodes CASSSGASGNTGELFF.

This clonotype was seen more than once but under ten times. The chain is built from TRBV6-6 and TRBJ2-4, with TRBD1 matching over 9 bases. Germline V gene data show CDR1 as MNHNY and CDR2 as SVGAGI (reference sequence). CDR3 length: 14 residues. V lost 7 bases and J lost 8; bases outside the gene matches: 9. The CDR3 DNA follows: TGTGCCAGCAAAAGGACAGGGGATGTAGACATTCAGTACTTC. Translated: CASKRTGDVDIQYF.